Only a few counts were recorded for the clone carrying this T cell receptor (beta chain). Its antigen is as yet unknown. Unique molecular identifiers were used in preparing the TCRbeta library. In TCRdb, the PCR reads were re-called with MiXCR into one record per CDR3 protein. The sample lists about a million distinct CDR3 sequences, about 29% occurring once. These data are taken from a study of T-cell reconstitution after alpha-beta-depleted transplantation in children. General study findings and limits: In patients about two months after transplant, alpha-beta T cells reportedly arose from several hundred expanded graft clones.

Trimming took 3 bases from V and 5 from J, leaving 14 bases between them. Germline V gene lookup returns CDR1 DFQATT and CDR2 SNEGSKA (reference sequence). This CDR3 contains 14 residues. The chain couples TRBV20-1 to TRBJ2-1; D gene ambiguous. This clonotype was sampled from a boy younger than two who had a stem cell transplant for SCID, so the T cells may come from the graft donor. Sequencing was performed on PBMCs, mostly from graft donor cells, taken 360 days after TCRalphabeta/CD19-depleted stem cell transplant. The CDR3 DNA reads TGCAGTGCTAGCTTTGGTCAGGTCAACAATGAGCAGTTCTTC. It encodes CSASFGQVNNEQFF.